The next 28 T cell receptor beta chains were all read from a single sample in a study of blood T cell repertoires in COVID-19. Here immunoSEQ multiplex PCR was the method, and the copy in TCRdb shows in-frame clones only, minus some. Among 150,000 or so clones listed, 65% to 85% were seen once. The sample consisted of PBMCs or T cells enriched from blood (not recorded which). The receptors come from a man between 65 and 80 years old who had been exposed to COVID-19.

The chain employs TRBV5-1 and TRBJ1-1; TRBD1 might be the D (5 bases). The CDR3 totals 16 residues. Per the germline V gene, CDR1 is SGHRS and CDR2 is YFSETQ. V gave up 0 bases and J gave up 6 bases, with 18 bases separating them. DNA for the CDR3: TGCGCCAGCAGCTTGGCCGTAGGGGAACCTTCTCCTGAAGCTTTCTTT. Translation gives CASSLAVGEPSPEAFF.

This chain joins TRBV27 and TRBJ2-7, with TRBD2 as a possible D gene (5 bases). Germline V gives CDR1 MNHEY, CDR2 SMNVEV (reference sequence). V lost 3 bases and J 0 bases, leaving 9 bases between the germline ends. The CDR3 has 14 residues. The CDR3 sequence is CASSFGGHSYEQYF. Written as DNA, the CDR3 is TGTGCCAGCAGTTTTGGCGGGCACTCCTACGAGCAGTACTTC.

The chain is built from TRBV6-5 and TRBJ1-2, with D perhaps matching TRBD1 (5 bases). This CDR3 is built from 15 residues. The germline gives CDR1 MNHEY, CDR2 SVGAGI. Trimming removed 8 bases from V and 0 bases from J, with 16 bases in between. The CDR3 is CASALDRQSNYGYTF. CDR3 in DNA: TGTGCCAGCGCTTTGGATCGACAGTCTAACTATGGCTACACCTTC.

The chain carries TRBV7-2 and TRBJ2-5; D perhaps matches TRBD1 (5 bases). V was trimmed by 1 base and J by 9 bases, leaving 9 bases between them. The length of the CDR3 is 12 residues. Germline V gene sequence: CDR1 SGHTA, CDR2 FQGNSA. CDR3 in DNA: TGTGCCAGCAGCTTAGAAGTAGGGGCCCAGTACTTC. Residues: CASSLEVGAQYF.

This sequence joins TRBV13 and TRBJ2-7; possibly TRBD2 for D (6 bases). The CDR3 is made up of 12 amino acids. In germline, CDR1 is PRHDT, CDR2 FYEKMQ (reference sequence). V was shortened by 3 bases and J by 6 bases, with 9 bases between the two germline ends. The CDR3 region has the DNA TGTGCCAGCAGCTTGGCCGGGGGCGAGCAGTACTTC. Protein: CASSLAGGEQYF.

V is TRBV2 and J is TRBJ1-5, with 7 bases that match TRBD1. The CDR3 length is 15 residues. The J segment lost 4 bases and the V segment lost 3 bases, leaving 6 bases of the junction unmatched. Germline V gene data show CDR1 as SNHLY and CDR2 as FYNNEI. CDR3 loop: CASSDGQVWNQPQHF. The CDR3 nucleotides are TGTGCCAGCAGTGACGGACAGGTGTGGAATCAGCCCCAGCATTTT.

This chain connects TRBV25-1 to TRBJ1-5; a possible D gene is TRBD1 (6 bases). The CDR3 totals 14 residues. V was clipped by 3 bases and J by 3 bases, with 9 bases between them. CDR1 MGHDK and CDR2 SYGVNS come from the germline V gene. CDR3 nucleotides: TGTGCCAGCAGTGAGACAGGAGTCAATCAGCCCCAGCATTTT. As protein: CASSETGVNQPQHF.

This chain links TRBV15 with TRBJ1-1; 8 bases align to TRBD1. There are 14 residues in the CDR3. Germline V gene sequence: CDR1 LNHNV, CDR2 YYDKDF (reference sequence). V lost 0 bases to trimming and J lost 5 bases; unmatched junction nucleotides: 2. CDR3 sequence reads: CATSRDTGGTEAFF. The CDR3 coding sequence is TGTGCCACCAGCAGAGATACAGGGGGAACTGAAGCTTTCTTT.

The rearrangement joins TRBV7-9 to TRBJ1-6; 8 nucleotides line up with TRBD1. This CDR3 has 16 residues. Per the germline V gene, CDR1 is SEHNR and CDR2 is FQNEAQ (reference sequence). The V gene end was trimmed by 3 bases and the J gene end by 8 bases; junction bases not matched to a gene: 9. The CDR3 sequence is CASSLGGTGGYSPLHF. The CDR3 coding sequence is TGTGCCAGCAGCTTGGGGGGAACAGGGGGTTATTCACCCCTCCACTTT.

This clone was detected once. In DNA, the CDR3 is TGTGCCAGCAGATTTACACACAGGGGCGACTATGGCTACACCTTC. Residues: CASRFTHRGDYGYTF. The chain joins TRBV5-6 to TRBJ1-2; TRBD1 agrees at 7 bases. This CDR3 contains 15 residues. Trimming removed 5 bases from V and 3 bases from J; junction bases left unmatched: 10. Germline loops: CDR1 SGHDT, CDR2 YYEEEE. The whole variable domain, filled in from reference TRBV5-6 and TRBJ1-2, reads DAGVTQSPTHLIKTRGQQVTLRCSPKSGHDTVSWYQQALGQGPQFIFQYYEEEERQRGNFPDRFSGHQFPNYSSELNVNALLLGDSALYLCASRFTHRGDYGYTFGSGTRLTVV.

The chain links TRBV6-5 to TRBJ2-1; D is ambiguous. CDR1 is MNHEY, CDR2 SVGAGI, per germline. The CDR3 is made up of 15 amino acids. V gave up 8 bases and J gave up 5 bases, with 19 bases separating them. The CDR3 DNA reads TGTGCCAGCCTTAAGGCGGCCGATCCGGACAATGAGCAGTTCTTC. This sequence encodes CASLKAADPDNEQFF.

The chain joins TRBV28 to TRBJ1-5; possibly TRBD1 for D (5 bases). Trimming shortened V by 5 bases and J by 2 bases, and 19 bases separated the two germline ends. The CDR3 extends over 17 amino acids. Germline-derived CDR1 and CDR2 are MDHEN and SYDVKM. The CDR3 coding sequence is TGTGCCAGCAGTCCCCGGGGGAGGGGCGCAGGCAATCAGCCCCAGCATTTT. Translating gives CASSPRGRGAGNQPQHF.

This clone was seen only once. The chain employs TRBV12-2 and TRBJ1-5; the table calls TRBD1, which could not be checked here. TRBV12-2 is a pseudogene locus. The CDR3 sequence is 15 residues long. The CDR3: CASRLVRQGHQPQHF. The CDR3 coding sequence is TGTGCAAGTCGCTTAGTCAGACAGGGGCATCAGCCCCAGCATTTT.

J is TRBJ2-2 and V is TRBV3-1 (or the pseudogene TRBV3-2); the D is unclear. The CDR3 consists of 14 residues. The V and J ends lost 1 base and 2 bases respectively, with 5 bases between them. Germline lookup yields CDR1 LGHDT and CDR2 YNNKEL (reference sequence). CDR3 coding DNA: TGTGCCAGCAGCCAAGCCACAAACACCGGGGAGCTGTTTTTT. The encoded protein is CASSQATNTGELFF.

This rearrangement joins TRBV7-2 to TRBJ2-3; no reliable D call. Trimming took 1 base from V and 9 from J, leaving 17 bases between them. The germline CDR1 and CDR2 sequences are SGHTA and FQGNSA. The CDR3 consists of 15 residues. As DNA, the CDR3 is TGTGCCAGCAGCTTAGAGTTCCTCTCCCGGTTCACGCAGTATTTT. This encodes CASSLEFLSRFTQYF.

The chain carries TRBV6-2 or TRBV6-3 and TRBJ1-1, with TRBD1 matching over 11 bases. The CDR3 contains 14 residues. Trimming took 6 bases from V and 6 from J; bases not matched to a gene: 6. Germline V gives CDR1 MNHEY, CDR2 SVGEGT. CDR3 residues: CASRPPGQGAEAFF. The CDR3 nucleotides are TGTGCCAGCAGACCTCCGGGACAGGGGGCTGAAGCTTTCTTT.

CDR3: CASSQEIETNEKLFF. CDR3 DNA: TGTGCCAGCAGCCAAGAAATAGAGACTAATGAAAAACTGTTTTTT. This chain connects TRBV4-2 to TRBJ1-4; D uncertain. V lost 0 bases, J lost 2 bases, and 7 bases lay in between. Germline lookup yields CDR1 LGHNA and CDR2 YNFKEQ. This CDR3 spans 15 amino acids.

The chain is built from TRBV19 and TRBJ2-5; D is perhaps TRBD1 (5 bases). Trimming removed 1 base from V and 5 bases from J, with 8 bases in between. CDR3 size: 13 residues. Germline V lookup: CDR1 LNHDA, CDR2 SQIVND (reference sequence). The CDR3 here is CASSIGTRETQYF. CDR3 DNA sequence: TGTGCCAGTAGTATAGGGACAAGGGAGACCCAGTACTTC.

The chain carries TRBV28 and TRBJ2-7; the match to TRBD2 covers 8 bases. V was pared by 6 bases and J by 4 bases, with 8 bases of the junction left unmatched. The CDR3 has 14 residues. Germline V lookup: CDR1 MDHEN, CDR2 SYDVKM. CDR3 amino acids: CASSPGLDLYEQYF. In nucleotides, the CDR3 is TGTGCCAGCAGCCCGGGACTAGATTTATACGAGCAGTACTTC.

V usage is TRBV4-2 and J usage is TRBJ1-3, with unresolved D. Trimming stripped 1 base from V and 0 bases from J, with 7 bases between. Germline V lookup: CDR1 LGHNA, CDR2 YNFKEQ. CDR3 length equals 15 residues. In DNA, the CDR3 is TGTGCCAGCAGCCAAGGGACTGGCTCTGGAAACACCATATATTTT. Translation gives CASSQGTGSGNTIYF.

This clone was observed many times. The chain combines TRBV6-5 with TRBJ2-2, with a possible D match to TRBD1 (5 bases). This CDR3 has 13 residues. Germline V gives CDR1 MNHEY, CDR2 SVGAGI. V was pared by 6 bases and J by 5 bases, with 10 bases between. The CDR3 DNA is TGTGCCAGCAGGCAGCAGGGTACCGGGGAGCTGTTTTTT. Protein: CASRQQGTGELFF.

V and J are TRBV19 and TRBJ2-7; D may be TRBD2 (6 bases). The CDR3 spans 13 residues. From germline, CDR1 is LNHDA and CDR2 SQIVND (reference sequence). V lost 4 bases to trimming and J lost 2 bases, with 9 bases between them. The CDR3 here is CASSSAGTYEQYF. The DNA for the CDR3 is TGTGCCAGTAGTAGTGCGGGAACCTACGAGCAGTACTTC. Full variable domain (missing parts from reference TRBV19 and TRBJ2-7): DGGITQSPKYLFRKEGQNVTLSCEQNLNHDAMYWYRQDPGQGLRLIYYSQIVNDFQKGDIAEGYSVSREKKESFPLTVTSAQKNPTAFYLCASSSAGTYEQYFGPGTRLTVT.

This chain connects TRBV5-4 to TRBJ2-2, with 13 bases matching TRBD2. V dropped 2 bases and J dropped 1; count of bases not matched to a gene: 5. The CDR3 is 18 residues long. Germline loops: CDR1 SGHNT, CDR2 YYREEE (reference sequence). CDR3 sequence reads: CASSFGGLAGMNTGELFF. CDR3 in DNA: TGTGCCAGCAGCTTCGGGGGACTAGCGGGAATGAACACCGGGGAGCTGTTTTTT.

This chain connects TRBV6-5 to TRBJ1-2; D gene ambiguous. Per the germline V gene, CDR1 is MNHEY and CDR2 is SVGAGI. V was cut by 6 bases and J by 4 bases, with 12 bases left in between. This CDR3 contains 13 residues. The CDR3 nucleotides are TGTGCCAGCAGCCCCCAAAGACTCTATGGCTACACCTTC. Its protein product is CASSPQRLYGYTF.

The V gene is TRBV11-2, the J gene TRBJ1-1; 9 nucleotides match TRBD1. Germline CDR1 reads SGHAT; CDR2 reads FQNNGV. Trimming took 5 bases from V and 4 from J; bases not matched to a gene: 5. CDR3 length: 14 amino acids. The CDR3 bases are TGTGCCAGCAGCCAACAGGGGGCGAGCACTGAAGCTTTCTTT. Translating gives CASSQQGASTEAFF.

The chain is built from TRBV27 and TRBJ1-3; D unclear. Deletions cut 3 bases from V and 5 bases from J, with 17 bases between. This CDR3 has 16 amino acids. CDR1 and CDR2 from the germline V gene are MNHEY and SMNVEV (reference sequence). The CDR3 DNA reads TGTGCCAGCAGTTTGGGTCCCCACTCAGCGAGAAACACCATATATTTT. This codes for CASSLGPHSARNTIYF.

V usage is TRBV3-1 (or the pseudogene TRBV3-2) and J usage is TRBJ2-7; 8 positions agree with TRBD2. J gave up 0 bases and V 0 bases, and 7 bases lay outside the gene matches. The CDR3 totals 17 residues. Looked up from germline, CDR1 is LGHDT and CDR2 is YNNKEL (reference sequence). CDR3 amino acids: CASSQDLLAGHSYEQYF. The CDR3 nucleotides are TGTGCCAGCAGCCAAGATCTCCTAGCGGGCCACTCCTACGAGCAGTACTTC.

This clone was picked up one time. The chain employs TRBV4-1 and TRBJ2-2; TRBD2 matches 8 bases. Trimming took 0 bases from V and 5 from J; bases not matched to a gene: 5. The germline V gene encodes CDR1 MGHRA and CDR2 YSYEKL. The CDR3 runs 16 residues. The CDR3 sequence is CASSQDRGGRTGELFF. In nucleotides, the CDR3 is TGCGCCAGCAGCCAAGATCGCGGGGGGAGGACCGGGGAGCTGTTTTTT.